This TCR beta chain was obtained from a study of tumor-infiltrating lymphocytes in primary liver carcinoma. Whole-study context: Patients included men and women of 30 to 69 years. Study-level findings and limits: Significantly larger top-250-clone fractions were found in tumors than in blood (p = 0.039). Whereas tumor region pairs overlapped more, tumor-adjacent and tumor-blood pairs overlapped less.

V lost 6 bases to trimming and J lost 11 bases, with 14 bases between them. The CDR3 runs to 12 residues. CDR1 is MDHEN and CDR2 is SYDVKM in the germline V gene. Unsorted bulk tissue (roughly 18-32 mg) underwent RNA and DNA co-extraction. Subjects presented with primary liver carcinoma managed by surgical resection. Concerning this clonotype: Its antigen is unknown.

Using a constant-region primer together with ProtoScript II reverse transcriptase, TCR beta cDNA was made from 500 to 650 ng of total RNA. Construction of TCR beta libraries relied on three successive nested multiplex PCR rounds employing slightly modified ARM-PCR. Rounds one and two of PCR, each of 10 cycles, were primed with TRBV1-TRBV30 forward primers and a C-beta reverse primer. MiXCR, applied by TCRdb to the multiplex PCR reads, yields one record per CDR3 protein. The sample records about 120,000 distinct CDR3 sequences, roughly 75% being singletons. V gene TRBV28 combines with J gene TRBJ2-4; D is unresolved. This receptor was taken from a woman in her sixties with primary liver carcinoma and hepatitis B virus infection. Sequences were obtained from tumor-adjacent normal liver tissue. CDR3 region: CASSLFKDVQYF. CDR3 DNA sequence: TGTGCCAGCAGCCTATTCAAGGACGTTCAGTACTTC.